A single sample gave rise to the 14 T cell receptor beta chains below, sequenced in a study of T cells after yellow fever vaccination. TCRdb reanalysed the 5' RACE reads using MiXCR and keeps one entry per CDR3 protein. In the table there are some 350,000 distinct CDR3 sequences, 7.5% to 9% of which are singletons. The sample was PBMCs, taken on the day of the first yellow fever vaccination. The receptors come from a man between 18 and 29 years old who received the YFV17D yellow fever vaccine.

This clonotype was observed a handful of times. The rearrangement links TRBV7-9 to TRBJ1-2; D is ambiguous. Germline CDR1 and CDR2: SEHNR and FQNEAQ (reference sequence). The CDR3 is 15 residues long. V lost 1 base, J lost 0 bases, and 9 bases lay in between. The CDR3 spells CASSLGAGTNYGYTF. The CDR3 DNA is TGTGCCAGCAGCTTAGGGGCAGGAACTAACTATGGCTACACCTTC. The full variable domain, in which reference TRBV7-9 and TRBJ1-2 provide the parts outside the CDR3, is DTGVSQNPRHKITKRGQNVTFRCDPISEHNRLYWYRQTLGQGPEFLTYFQNEAQLEKSRLLSDRFSAERPKGSFSTLEIQRTEQGDSAMYLCASSLGAGTNYGYTFGSGTRLTVV.

The chain has TRBV12-3 or TRBV12-4 and TRBJ1-1; 10 positions agree with TRBD1. CDR3 length equals 16 residues. The junction had 10 bases not matched to a gene; V was cut back by 6 bases and J by 3 bases. CDR3 DNA sequence: TGTGCCAGCAGCAAGGGACAGGGGTCGTCTGACACTGAAGCTTTCTTT. Protein sequence: CASSKGQGSSDTEAFF.

This clonotype was detected many times. CDR3 amino acids: CASSVLAGYNEQFF. Here the CDR3 DNA reads TGTGCCAGCTCTGTCCTAGCGGGGTACAATGAGCAGTTCTTC. The V and J genes are TRBV7-3 and TRBJ2-1; 9 bases align to TRBD2. Looked up from germline, CDR1 is SGHTA and CDR2 is FQGTGA. The V gene end was trimmed by 8 bases and the J gene end by 4 bases; junction bases not matched to a gene: 6. This CDR3 is built from 14 residues.

This clonotype was found a few times. The chain has TRBV7-2 and TRBJ2-2; 7 nucleotides agree with TRBD1. CDR1 SGHTA and CDR2 FQGNSA come from the germline V gene. CDR3 length: 16 residues. With V trimmed by 5 bases and J by 7 bases, 13 bases remained unmatched. The chain's CDR3 is CASSPKPTGLGGELFF. DNA of the CDR3: TGTGCCAGCAGCCCAAAACCGACAGGGCTGGGCGGGGAGCTGTTTTTT.

This clonotype came up many times. The chain links TRBV5-1 to TRBJ1-4; D gene uncertain. The V end lost 4 bases, the J end lost 4 bases, and 2 bases lay between the germline ends. Germline-derived CDR1 and CDR2 are SGHRS and YFSETQ. This CDR3 region has 11 residues. Written as DNA, the CDR3 is TGCGCCAGCAGCAATAATGAAAAACTGTTTTTT. Protein: CASSNNEKLFF.

The rearrangement joins TRBV7-2 to TRBJ2-7, with D uncertain. Germline V gene data show CDR1 as SGHTA and CDR2 as FQGNSA. V was clipped by 5 bases and J by 4 bases, with 12 bases between them. The length of the CDR3 is 13 residues. The CDR3 DNA sequence: TGTGCCAGCAGCCTTTCACCACTTTACGAGCAGTACTTC. Translation: CASSLSPLYEQYF.

The gene calls are TRBV24-1 and TRBJ2-5, with 7 bases matching TRBD1. J was trimmed by 0 bases and V by 9 bases; bases with no gene match: 12. The CDR3 is 16 amino acids. Looked up from germline, CDR1 is KGHDR and CDR2 is SFDVKD. CDR3: CATGRLGTDNQETQYF. CDR3 DNA sequence: TGTGCCACCGGCCGCCTAGGGACAGATAACCAAGAGACCCAGTACTTC.

This clonotype was picked up many times. The J gene is TRBJ2-3, the V gene TRBV7-2; D is undetermined. Per the germline V gene, CDR1 is SGHTA and CDR2 is FQGNSA. The CDR3 is made up of 13 amino acids. Between the trimmed V and J ends, which lost 5 bases and 1 base, there was a span of 7 bases. The CDR3 protein is CASSPRRTDTQYF. CDR3 DNA sequence: TGTGCCAGCAGCCCTCGTCGCACAGATACGCAGTATTTT. Complete variable domain (other parts from reference TRBV7-2 and TRBJ2-3): GAGVSQSPSNKVTEKGKDVELRCDPISGHTALYWYRQSLGQGLEFLIYFQGNSAPDKSGLPSDRFSAERTGGSVSTLTIQRTQQEDSAVYLCASSPRRTDTQYFGPGTRLTVL.

The chain is built from TRBV4-3 and TRBJ1-6; D possibly corresponds to TRBD1 (6 bases). The CDR3 is 15 residues long. CDR1 and CDR2 (germline): LGHNA, YSLEER. V was pared by 0 bases and J by 10 bases, with 13 bases between. As DNA, the CDR3 is TGCGCCAGCAGCCAAGACGGGACAACCGGCTCACCCCTCCACTTT. Translating gives CASSQDGTTGSPLHF.

This clonotype was observed a few times. V gene TRBV5-4 combines with J gene TRBJ2-3; tentatively, D is TRBD1 (6 bases). V was clipped by 4 bases and J by 1 base, with 22 bases between them. Germline V CDR1 and CDR2: SGHNT, YYREEE (reference sequence). The CDR3 extends over 18 amino acids. CDR3 nucleotide sequence: TGTGCCAGCAGCGCCGAGTCACAGGGTCTGCTAGGCACAGATACGCAGTATTTT. Translating it yields CASSAESQGLLGTDTQYF.

This clonotype was seen a few times. The V call is TRBV10-3, the J call TRBJ2-3; D unclear. CDR1 ENHRY and CDR2 SYGVKD come from the germline V gene. Trimming shortened V by 3 bases and J by 4 bases, and 11 bases separated the two germline ends. The CDR3 covers 14 residues. CDR3 sequence: CAISDGIVADTQYF. The CDR3 DNA reads as TGTGCCATCAGTGATGGGATAGTTGCAGATACGCAGTATTTT.

This chain connects TRBV20-1 to TRBJ2-1; D unclear. Germline CDR1 and CDR2: DFQATT and SNEGSKA (reference sequence). This CDR3 has 15 residues. Deletions cut 4 bases from V and 8 bases from J, with 21 bases between. The CDR3 sequence: CSATLRSGGLDEQFF. CDR3 DNA sequence: TGCAGTGCTACCCTCCGGTCTGGTGGTCTCGATGAGCAGTTCTTC.

This clonotype occurred a few times. The CDR3 DNA follows: TGTGCCAGCAGCTTAATGTTGGGGGGGACCGGGGAGCTGTTTTTT. This codes for CASSLMLGGTGELFF. The chain is built from TRBV7-3 and TRBJ2-2; the match to TRBD2 covers 7 bases. Germline values: CDR1 SGHTA, CDR2 FQGTGA. CDR3 length equals 15 residues. The trim removed 1 base at V and 5 bases at J, leaving 4 bases unmatched.

The V and J genes are TRBV5-1 and TRBJ2-3; D remains ambiguous. Trimming cost V 2 bases and J 2 bases, with 9 bases left between them. Looked up from germline, CDR1 is SGHRS and CDR2 is YFSETQ. This CDR3 contains 14 residues. The CDR3 spells CASSFREVTDTQYF. CDR3 bases: TGCGCCAGCAGCTTCCGTGAAGTCACAGATACGCAGTATTTT.